The 27 T cell receptor beta chains reported below all come from one sample, sequenced in a study of immune evolution from preneoplasia to lung adenocarcinoma. The table came from immunoSEQ multiplex PCR; TCRdb's copy has only in-frame clones and leaves some out. In the table there are around 4,000 clones, about 75% of which are singletons. The sequenced material came from FFPE minimally invasive lung adenocarcinoma tissue. All receptors derive from a person between 70 and 80 years old with lung adenocarcinoma.

The V and J genes are TRBV7-6 and TRBJ1-1, with D tentatively TRBD1 (5 bases). The length of the CDR3 is 17 residues. The germline V gene has CDR1 SGHVS and CDR2 FNYEAQ. Trimming stripped 1 base from V and 0 bases from J, with 15 bases between. The CDR3 nucleotides are TGTGCCAGCAGCTTAGAGACGGCGACAGCCATGAACACTGAAGCTTTCTTT. Translating it yields CASSLETATAMNTEAFF. Together with reference TRBV7-6 and TRBJ1-1, the CDR3 gives the full variable domain: GAGVSQSPRYKVTKRGQDVALRCDPISGHVSLYWYRQALGQGPEFLTYFNYEAQQDKSGLPNDRFSAERPEGSISTLTIQRTEQRDSAMYRCASSLETATAMNTEAFFGQGTRLTVV.

Only a few counts were recorded for this clone. This CDR3 is also generated by other DNA sequences in the sample. The gene calls are TRBV5-4 and TRBJ2-7; D possibly corresponds to TRBD1 (6 bases). This CDR3 has 15 residues. Trimming removed 4 bases from V and 5 bases from J, with 19 bases in between. CDR1 is SGHNT and CDR2 is YYREEE in the germline V gene (reference sequence). The CDR3 DNA is TGTGCCAGCAGCCAGAGTCGTGATGGGGGCGACGAGCAGTACTTC. Amino acid sequence: CASSQSRDGGDEQYF.

The chain uses TRBV2 and TRBJ1-3; D unresolved. In germline, CDR1 is SNHLY, CDR2 FYNNEI. Trimming left V 4 bases short and J 2 bases short, with 9 bases between. CDR3 length equals 14 residues. DNA of the CDR3: TGTGCCAGCAGTGGAGACCTTACTGGAAACACCATATATTTT. Amino acid sequence: CASSGDLTGNTIYF.

The CDR3 region is CASRALFLPQHF. The DNA for the CDR3 is TGTGCCAGCAGGGCCCTCTTTCTGCCCCAGCATTTT. The chain has TRBV28 and TRBJ1-5; no definite D call. The V gene's germline CDR1 is MDHEN and CDR2 SYDVKM. The V gene lost 6 bases and the J gene lost 9 bases, with 12 bases spanning the gap. The CDR3 runs to 12 residues.

This chain joins TRBV2 and TRBJ2-1; no clear D gene. V lost 6 bases to trimming and J lost 10 bases, with 13 bases between them. The CDR3 has 12 residues. The germline CDR1 and CDR2 sequences are SNHLY and FYNNEI. CDR3 protein: CASSLTGDEQFF. In nucleotides, the CDR3 is TGTGCCAGCAGCCTCACGGGCGACGAGCAGTTCTTC.

The chain joins TRBV29-1 to TRBJ2-7; 9 bases agree with TRBD2. Germline lookup yields CDR1 SQVTM and CDR2 ANQGSEA. CDR3 length equals 13 residues. Trimming at V came to 7 bases and at J to 4 bases, leaving 8 bases not matched to a gene. The CDR3 DNA reads as TGCAGCGCAGCGGGGGGCCCGCATTACGAGCAGTACTTC. Amino acid sequence: CSAAGGPHYEQYF.

This chain links TRBV28 with TRBJ2-4; TRBD1 matches 7 bases. The germline gives CDR1 MDHEN, CDR2 SYDVKM. The CDR3 consists of 13 residues. V lost 5 bases and J lost 10; bases outside the gene matches: 8. CDR3 coding DNA: TGTGCCAGCAGTCTTCGGGACAGCCTTATTCAGTACTTC. Amino acid sequence: CASSLRDSLIQYF.

The V gene is TRBV29-1, the J gene TRBJ1-1; no definite D call. The CDR3 has 11 residues. V lost 3 bases, J lost 7 bases, and 9 bases lay in between. CDR1 is SQVTM and CDR2 is ANQGSEA in the germline V gene. CDR3 region: CSVEGLHEAFF. The DNA of the CDR3 is TGCAGCGTTGAGGGTCTCCATGAAGCTTTCTTT.

V usage is TRBV7-6 and J usage is TRBJ2-7; 13 nucleotides match TRBD2. The trim removed 5 bases at V and 2 bases at J, leaving 3 bases unmatched. CDR3 length: 15 residues. Germline CDR1 SGHVS, CDR2 FNYEAQ. The CDR3 DNA follows: TGTGCCAGCAGCCAGGGACTAGCGGGGACCTACGAGCAGTACTTC. This translates into CASSQGLAGTYEQYF.

The V gene is TRBV5-6, the J gene TRBJ2-7, with D unclear. Per the germline V gene, CDR1 is SGHDT and CDR2 is YYEEEE. V was cut by 0 bases and J by 2 bases, with 9 bases left in between. This CDR3 is built from 14 residues. CDR3 amino acids: CASSLDRITYEQYF. In DNA form, the CDR3 reads TGTGCCAGCAGCTTGGACAGAATAACCTACGAGCAGTACTTC. The full variable domain, its missing parts supplied by reference TRBV5-6 and TRBJ2-7, is DAGVTQSPTHLIKTRGQQVTLRCSPKSGHDTVSWYQQALGQGPQFIFQYYEEEERQRGNFPDRFSGHQFPNYSSELNVNALLLGDSALYLCASSLDRITYEQYFGPGTRLTVT.

The V gene is TRBV7-2, the J gene TRBJ2-2; D gene unclear. V lost 5 bases and J lost 6, with 13 bases in between. Germline CDR1 and CDR2: SGHTA and FQGNSA. This CDR3 comprises 14 residues. CDR3 region: CASSTVPLAGELFF. In nucleotides, the CDR3 is TGTGCCAGCAGCACCGTACCTCTCGCCGGGGAGCTGTTTTTT.

This clone was picked up a small number of times. This chain uses TRBV4-1 with TRBJ2-1; the match to TRBD1 covers 8 bases. In germline, CDR1 is MGHRA, CDR2 YSYEKL. The CDR3 has 17 amino acids. Trimming at V came to 0 bases and at J to 7 bases, leaving 11 bases not matched to a gene. CDR3 sequence reads: CASSQDRAQGAGNEQFF. The DNA for the CDR3 is TGCGCCAGCAGCCAAGATCGTGCCCAGGGGGCCGGGAATGAGCAGTTCTTC.

V and J are TRBV2 and TRBJ2-7; no clear D. Trimming left V 7 bases short and J 2 bases short, with 12 bases between. From germline, CDR1 is SNHLY and CDR2 FYNNEI. This CDR3 has 13 residues. The CDR3 sequence: CASTEPFAYEQYF. DNA for the CDR3: TGTGCCAGCACCGAGCCCTTCGCCTACGAGCAGTACTTC.

The rearrangement uses TRBV28 and TRBJ2-7; D is unclear. The CDR3 consists of 11 residues. Germline CDR1 is MDHEN and CDR2 is SYDVKM. With 6 bases removed from V and 4 bases from J, the gap between germline ends came to 7 bases. The CDR3 region has the DNA TGTGCCAGCAGCCTTTTTTACGAGCAGTACTTC. Amino acid sequence: CASSLFYEQYF.

Here the CDR3 reads CASSHGGRAGELFF. In DNA form, the CDR3 reads TGTGCCAGCAGCCACGGGGGGCGGGCCGGGGAGCTGTTTTTT. This rearrangement joins TRBV6-6 to TRBJ2-2; maybe TRBD2 (7 bases). CDR1 is MNHNY and CDR2 is SVGAGI in the germline V gene (reference sequence). This CDR3 region has 14 residues. The V end was cut by 6 bases, the J end by 6 bases, with 14 bases between.

The CDR3 region has the DNA TGTGCCAGCAGCGTAGACTACTACACAGATACGCAGTATTTT. Translating gives CASSVDYYTDTQYF. This sequence joins TRBV9 and TRBJ2-3; D not resolved. V was shortened by 0 bases and J by 2 bases, with 7 bases between the two germline ends. Germline CDR1 reads SGDLS; CDR2 reads YYNGEE. This CDR3 is 14 amino acids long.

V and J are TRBV11-1 and TRBJ1-2; possibly TRBD1 for D (6 bases). V dropped 5 bases and J dropped 3 bases, with 13 bases sitting between them. In germline, CDR1 is SGHAT, CDR2 FQDESV (reference sequence). The CDR3 totals 14 residues. CDR3 sequence: CASSAQGFDYGYTF. CDR3 coding DNA: TGTGCCAGCAGCGCACAGGGTTTTGACTATGGCTACACCTTC.

The chain is built from TRBV7-9 and TRBJ2-2; D perhaps matches TRBD2 (5 bases). Trimming left V 2 bases short and J 6 bases short, with 10 bases between. The CDR3 spans 14 residues. In germline, CDR1 is SEHNR, CDR2 FQNEAQ (reference sequence). The CDR3 DNA reads as TGTGCCAGCAGCTTATTGGCCGGGGCCGGGGAGCTGTTTTTT. It translates to CASSLLAGAGELFF.

This sequence joins TRBV29-1 and TRBJ2-3; maybe TRBD1 (5 bases). This CDR3 is 14 amino acids long. Germline CDR1 and CDR2: SQVTM and ANQGSEA. Trimming removed 1 base from V and 0 bases from J, with 8 bases in between. The CDR3 DNA is TGCAGCGTTGAAGCGGACACTAGCACAGATACGCAGTATTTT. This encodes CSVEADTSTDTQYF.

The DNA for the CDR3 is TGTGCCAGCAGCTTCAGACAGCTTGAGGATACGCAGTATTTT. As protein: CASSFRQLEDTQYF. V usage is TRBV5-5 and J usage is TRBJ2-3; D is possibly TRBD1 (5 bases). V was shortened by 2 bases and J by 6 bases, with 13 bases between the two germline ends. The germline V gene has CDR1 SGHKS and CDR2 YYEKEE (reference sequence). This CDR3 is 14 amino acids long.

The V gene is TRBV5-1, the J gene TRBJ2-1; TRBD2 matches at 11 bases. This CDR3 region has 16 residues. The germline V gene has CDR1 SGHRS and CDR2 YFSETQ. Trimming removed 1 base from V and 1 base from J; junction bases left unmatched: 1. CDR3 DNA sequence: TGCGCCAGCAGCTTGTTAGCGGGAGGGTCCTACAATGAGCAGTTCTTC. Protein product: CASSLLAGGSYNEQFF.

The rearrangement uses TRBV4-3 and TRBJ2-7; 11 bases fit TRBD1. The CDR3 has 15 amino acids. CDR1 LGHNA and CDR2 YSLEER come from the germline V gene. The trim removed 4 bases at V and 7 bases at J, leaving 9 bases unmatched. CDR3 sequence (DNA): TGCGCCAGCAGCCCGGGGACAGGGGGTAGTTTTGAGCAGTACTTC. Encoded protein: CASSPGTGGSFEQYF.

This clone has more than one count but fewer than ten. This rearrangement joins TRBV19 to TRBJ1-2, with TRBD1 matching 7 bases. Trimming cost V 6 bases and J 8 bases; bases outside gene matches: 6. This CDR3 region has 12 residues. The germline gives CDR1 LNHDA, CDR2 SQIVND (reference sequence). The CDR3 region is CASSLQGRGYTF. The CDR3 nucleotides read TGTGCCAGTAGCCTACAGGGGAGAGGCTACACCTTC.

This clone was counted a few times. This sequence joins TRBV6-1 and TRBJ1-4; 8 bases fit TRBD1. Losses at the gene ends were 5 bases for V and 8 bases for J; bases not matched to a gene: 7. The CDR3 loop spans 14 amino acids. Germline CDR1 MNHNS, CDR2 SASEGT. The CDR3 DNA sequence: TGTGCCAGCAGTCCGACAGGGGTGGTGGAAAAACTGTTTTTT. Translated, it gives CASSPTGVVEKLFF.

This chain links TRBV9 with TRBJ2-2, with TRBD2 matching over 10 bases. V shed 4 bases, J shed 1 base, and the junction held 7 bases outside the gene matches. CDR1 is SGDLS, CDR2 YYNGEE, per germline. The CDR3 covers 17 residues. The CDR3 sequence: CASSSHPSGGNTGELFF. CDR3 in DNA: TGTGCCAGCAGCTCCCACCCTAGCGGGGGGAACACCGGGGAGCTGTTTTTT.

The V and J genes are TRBV5-6 and TRBJ2-5; 11 bases are a match to TRBD2. V lost 3 bases, J lost 5 bases, and 9 bases stayed unmatched. This CDR3 contains 16 residues. The germline V gene encodes CDR1 SGHDT and CDR2 YYEEEE. CDR3 protein: CASSSGIAGGTETQYF. In DNA, the CDR3 is TGTGCCAGCAGCTCGGGTATAGCGGGGGGGACGGAGACCCAGTACTTC. Full variable domain (remainder filled in from reference TRBV5-6 and TRBJ2-5): DAGVTQSPTHLIKTRGQQVTLRCSPKSGHDTVSWYQQALGQGPQFIFQYYEEEERQRGNFPDRFSGHQFPNYSSELNVNALLLGDSALYLCASSSGIAGGTETQYFGPGTRLLVL.

This chain links TRBV6-5 with TRBJ1-1; maybe TRBD1 (5 bases). CDR1 is MNHEY and CDR2 is SVGAGI in the germline V gene. Between the trimmed V and J ends, which lost 5 bases and 4 bases, there was a span of 17 bases. This CDR3 contains 15 residues. This CDR3 is CASSTQGRRATEAFF. In DNA form, the CDR3 reads TGTGCCAGCAGTACCCAGGGACGACGGGCCACTGAAGCTTTCTTT.